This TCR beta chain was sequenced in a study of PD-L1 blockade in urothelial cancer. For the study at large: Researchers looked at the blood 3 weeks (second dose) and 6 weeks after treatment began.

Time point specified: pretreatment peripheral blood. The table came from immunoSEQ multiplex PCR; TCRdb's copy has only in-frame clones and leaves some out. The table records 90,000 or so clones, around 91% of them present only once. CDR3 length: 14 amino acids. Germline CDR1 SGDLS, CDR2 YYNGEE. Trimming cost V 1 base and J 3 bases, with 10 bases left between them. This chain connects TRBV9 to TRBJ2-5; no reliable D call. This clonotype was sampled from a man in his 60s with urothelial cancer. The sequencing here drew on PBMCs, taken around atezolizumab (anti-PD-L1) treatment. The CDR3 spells CASSVMSSKETQYF. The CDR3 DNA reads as TGTGCCAGCAGCGTAATGAGTTCCAAAGAGACCCAGTACTTC.